These T cell receptor beta chains were read from a single sample in a study of T cell clones after liver transplantation. Sequencing used immunoSEQ multiplex PCR; TCRdb keeps in-frame clones, though not all of them. The sample carries tens of thousands of clones, approximately 77% recorded once. Sequenced here: CD4+ T cells from blood, sampled at the 22-month timepoint. Every receptor here comes from a human patient who received a liver transplant. Some T cells could come from the graft donor. Each CDR3 is given with its conserved first and last residue. Each record gives: clone size, D gene, J gene, V gene, CDR3 DNA, CDR3 protein. D genes are given only for firm matches. Clone size is stated in some rows and not others, as once, few, many or a class when expanded.

>-|TRBD2|TRBJ2-1|TRBV5-4
TGTGCCAGCAGCTTGGTTAGCGGGGGAAACGATGAGCAGTTCTTC
CASSLVSGGNDEQFF
>-|-|TRBJ2-2|TRBV18
TGTGCCAGCTCACCACGTGGTGGGGCGGAAACCGGGGAGCTGTTTTTT
CASSPRGGAETGELFF
>-|-|TRBJ1-6|TRBV2
TGTGCCAGCACTGTCCGCAGGGTTGACTATAATTCACCCCTCCACTTT
CASTVRRVDYNSPLHF
>-|-|TRBJ2-5|TRBV6-5
TGTGCCAGCACCCCCAACGGGGCCCGGCAGACCCAGTACTTC
CASTPNGARQTQYF
>-|-|TRBJ1-4|TRBV7-8
TGTGCCAGCAGCGCCGACTCAGGAAGGACAAATGAAAAACTGTTTTTT
CASSADSGRTNEKLFF
>-|-|TRBJ2-7|TRBV9
TGTGCCAGCAGCACCGGAGTGGCAGGGTACGAGCAGTACTTC
CASSTGVAGYEQYF
>-|-|TRBJ2-4|TRBV5-1
TGCGCCAGCAGCTGGGGGCAAGACCGGAACATTCAGTACTTC
CASSWGQDRNIQYF
>few|-|TRBJ1-4|TRBV20-1
TGCAGTGCGCCAGCTAATGAAAAACTGTTTTTT
CSAPANEKLFF
>few|-|TRBJ1-1|TRBV2
TGTGCCAGCAGTGTAAGGACTCTCCTTGAAGCTTTCTTT
CASSVRTLLEAFF
>-|-|TRBJ2-7|TRBV7-9
TGTGCCAGCAGCTTAAATACGGGGAGGCTTCCCTACGAGCAGTACTTC
CASSLNTGRLPYEQYF
>-|TRBD1|TRBJ2-1|TRBV4-2
TGTGCCAGCAGCCAAGGACAGGGGGACAGAAATGAGCAGTTCTTC
CASSQGQGDRNEQFF
>-|TRBD2|TRBJ2-7|TRBV5-4
TGTGCCAGCAGCTTGACTAGCGGGGGGGCCGAGCAGTACTTC
CASSLTSGGAEQYF
>few|TRBD1|TRBJ2-1|TRBV14
TGTGCCAGCAGCCAAGATGTGGGACAGGGAGTGAGTGAGCAGTTCTTC
CASSQDVGQGVSEQFF
>once|TRBD1|TRBJ1-1|TRBV5-1
TGCGCCAGCAGCGGCGGACAGGGCCAGAACACTGAAGCTTTCTTT
CASSGGQGQNTEAFF
>-|TRBD1|TRBJ1-1|TRBV6-6
TGTGCCAGCAGTTATCCCGGACAGGGAGTAGCTTTCTTT
CASSYPGQGVAFF
>-|TRBD1|TRBJ2-7|TRBV7-9
TGTGCCAGCAGCTTAGGACAGGGGAAGGACGAGCAGTACTTC
CASSLGQGKDEQYF
>-|-|TRBJ2-3|TRBV7-8
TGTGCCAGCAGCTTAGAAGATACGCAGTATTTT
CASSLEDTQYF
>-|TRBD1|TRBJ1-2|TRBV4-1
TGCGCCAGCAGCCGCGGACAGGGGTCCGCAGCTAACTATGGCTACACCTTC
CASSRGQGSAANYGYTF
>-|-|TRBJ2-1|TRBV4-2
TGTGCCAGCAGCCCCGAGGTCAGCCCCTCCTACAATGAGCAGTTCTTC
CASSPEVSPSYNEQFF
>-|-|TRBJ1-1|TRBV7-2
TGTGCCAGCAGCTCCAACAGGGTGAACACTGAAGCTTTCTTT
CASSSNRVNTEAFF
>-|TRBD1|TRBJ1-1|TRBV2
TGTGCCAGCAGTGAGGACAGGGGGCTCAACACTGAAGCTTTCTTT
CASSEDRGLNTEAFF
>-|-|TRBJ1-1|TRBV9
TGTGCCAGCAGCGTCGGGGCAAACACTGAAGCTTTCTTT
CASSVGANTEAFF
>-|-|TRBJ1-6|TRBV6-5
TGTGCCAGCAGTGAAAATTCACCCCTCCACTTT
CASSENSPLHF
>-|-|TRBJ2-2|TRBV2
TGTGCCAGCAGTGAACGAAGGAACACCGGGGAGCTGTTTTTT
CASSERRNTGELFF
>-|-|TRBJ1-6|TRBV7-9
TGTGCCAGCAGCTTATCTTTTGTAGGGTATAATTCACCCCTCCACTTT
CASSLSFVGYNSPLHF
>once|-|TRBJ2-6|TRBV19
TGTGCCAGTAGTATTTTGGGGGGCCAGGGAAGGGCCAACGTCCTGACTTTC
CASSILGGQGRANVLTF
>-|TRBD1|TRBJ2-1|TRBV6-4
TGTGCCAGCAGGGACAGGGCGGTTAATGAGCAGTTCTTC
CASRDRAVNEQFF
>-|-|TRBJ1-1|TRBV6-1
TGTGCCAGCAGTGAATATGGGCCCACTGAAGCTTTCTTT
CASSEYGPTEAFF
>-|-|TRBJ2-3|TRBV7-9
TGTGCCAGCCTACCAGGGAGGTTTAGAACAGATACGCAGTATTTT
CASLPGRFRTDTQYF
>-|-|TRBJ1-5|TRBV27
TGTGCCAGCAGTTTAAGCATTACTAGCAATCAGCCCCAGCATTTT
CASSLSITSNQPQHF
>-|TRBD2|TRBJ2-3|TRBV7-9
TGTGCCAGCAGCCGGACTAGCGGGGGGGCAGATACGCAGTATTTT
CASSRTSGGADTQYF
>-|-|TRBJ1-1|TRBV19
TGTGCCAGTAGTCCCTACATGAACACTGAAGCTTTCTTT
CASSPYMNTEAFF
>-|TRBD1|TRBJ1-6|TRBV6-1
TGTGCCAGCAGGGGGACAGGGGCCTCACCCCTCCACTTT
CASRGTGASPLHF
>few|-|TRBJ2-4|TRBV28
TGTGCCAGCAGCCCGGCAGGGGCTAGCGGAAACAAAAACATTCAGTACTTC
CASSPAGASGNKNIQYF
>-|TRBD2|TRBJ2-1|TRBV29-1
TGCAGCGTTCTAACGAGCGGGGTAGGCTATGAGCAGTTCTTC
CSVLTSGVGYEQFF
>-|-|TRBJ2-7|TRBV11-2
TGTGCCAGCAGCTTAGATAGGACGCTAGAGCAGTACTTC
CASSLDRTLEQYF
>-|-|TRBJ1-6|TRBV11-2
TGTGCCAGCAGCTTAGGGGCTGACGGGTTCAGACCCCTCCACTTT
CASSLGADGFRPLHF
>-|-|TRBJ2-1|TRBV5-1
TGCGCCAGTTCGGGGCAGGGTGAATGGAATGAGCAGTTCTTC
CASSGQGEWNEQFF
>once|-|TRBJ2-7|TRBV10-1
TGCGCCAGCAGTGGGGGGCGATCCTACGAGCAGTACTTC
CASSGGRSYEQYF
>-|-|TRBJ1-4|TRBV6-1
TGTGCCAGCAGTCCCCGCCACACTAATAATGAAAAACTGTTTTTT
CASSPRHTNNEKLFF
>-|TRBD1|TRBJ2-7|TRBV5-5
TGTGCCAGCAGCGGGACAGGGGGATTCTACGAGCAGTACTTC
CASSGTGGFYEQYF
>few|-|TRBJ1-4|TRBV6-5
TGTGCCAGCAGTTACCGAGGAGGCACCGGGGAAAAACTGTTTTTT
CASSYRGGTGEKLFF
>-|TRBD2|TRBJ2-3|TRBV10-1
TGCGCCAGCAGTGAGTCGACGGGACTAGGGTCCTTAGCGGATACGCAGTATTTT
CASSESTGLGSLADTQYF
>-|-|TRBJ1-4|TRBV5-6
TGTGCCAGCAGCTTAAGGGTGACTAATGAAAAACTGTTTTTT
CASSLRVTNEKLFF
>few|TRBD2|TRBJ2-3|TRBV27
TGTGCCAGCATGGCTTTAGGTAGCGGGGGATCTAGCACAGATACGCAGTATTTT
CASMALGSGGSSTDTQYF
>-|-|TRBJ2-3|TRBV6-1
TGTGCCAGCAGTGTACAGGCTCACACAGATACGCAGTATTTT
CASSVQAHTDTQYF
>-|-|TRBJ2-1|TRBV7-8
TGTGCCAGCAGGCCCCAGGTGGGGACAGAGCAGTTCTTC
CASRPQVGTEQFF
>-|-|TRBJ2-1|TRBV18
TGTGCCAGCTCACCACCGGTAGGAAATGAGCAGTTCTTC
CASSPPVGNEQFF
>-|-|TRBJ1-2|TRBV27
TGTGCCAGCAGGGACCAGGGAGGCTATGGCTACACCTTC
CASRDQGGYGYTF
>-|-|TRBJ2-1|TRBV6-6
TGTGCCAGCAGTCCCAACGGCTACAATGAGCAGTTCTTC
CASSPNGYNEQFF
>-|-|TRBJ2-1|TRBV6-6
TGTGCCAGCACTCCCCACGGGAGCTCCTACAATGAGCAGTTCTTC
CASTPHGSSYNEQFF
>-|TRBD1|TRBJ1-5|TRBV28
TGTGCCAGCAGTTTGTACAGGGGAGGCCTCTCTCAGCCCCAGCATTTT
CASSLYRGGLSQPQHF
>-|-|TRBJ1-3|TRBV7-8
TGTGCCAGCAGCTTCCGGGAGAAGTTACCTGGAAACACCATATATTTT
CASSFREKLPGNTIYF
>-|-|TRBJ1-6|TRBV28
TGTGCCAGCAGTTTATGGGGTCGGGCAGCCTCTTCACCCCTCCACTTT
CASSLWGRAASSPLHF
>-|TRBD1|TRBJ2-3|TRBV30
TGTGCCTACTGGGACAGGGCAAAAGATACGCAGTATTTT
CAYWDRAKDTQYF
>-|-|TRBJ2-7|TRBV6-1
TGTGCCGTAGTGGACGGGTGGGCCTACGAGCAGTACTTC
CAVVDGWAYEQYF
>-|-|TRBJ2-2|TRBV2
TGTGCCAGCAGATATACGGCGGCTAGCCGTTCCGGGGAGCTGTTTTTT
CASRYTAASRSGELFF
>-|-|TRBJ2-7|TRBV6-1
TGTGCCAGCAGTGGGACAGCCTTGACTAACTTC
CASSGTALTNF
>-|TRBD1|TRBJ2-7|TRBV5-4
TGTGCCAGCAGCTTCCCCGGACAGGGGTTACAGTACTTC
CASSFPGQGLQYF